These T cell receptor beta chains were read from a single sample in a study of T cell responses to AZD1222 COVID-19 vaccine. Profiled with immunoSEQ multiplex PCR; TCRdb holds only in-frame clones, not every one. In the table there are roughly 250,000 clones, over 90% of which are singletons. The sequenced sample was peripheral blood, obtained on day 0 of AZD1222 vaccination. The source is an adult in good health. The CDR3 runs from the conserved cysteine through the conserved F or W. The D gene is left open where the match is weak. Only some rows state a clone size, as once, few, many or a class for expanded clones.

D	V	J	size	CDR3	DNA
NA	TRBV28	TRBJ1-1	NA	CASKNGGSDTEAFF	TGTGCCAGCAAAAATGGGGGGAGTGACACTGAAGCTTTCTTT
TRBD2	TRBV6-5	TRBJ2-7	NA	CASSPELAGSYEQYF	TGTGCCAGCAGCCCCGAACTAGCGGGCTCCTACGAGCAGTACTTC
NA	TRBV7-3	TRBJ2-3	NA	CASSSRADTQYF	TGTGCCAGCAGCTCAAGGGCAGATACGCAGTATTTT
NA	TRBV19	TRBJ2-1	NA	CASSTGTYNEQFF	TGTGCCAGTAGTACCGGGACTTACAATGAGCAGTTCTTC
NA	TRBV9	TRBJ1-5	NA	CASSVGRQGQPQHF	TGTGCCAGCAGCGTAGGGAGGCAGGGGCAGCCCCAGCATTTT
NA	TRBV24-1	TRBJ2-2	NA	CATSDFRVGTTGELFF	TGTGCCACCAGTGATTTCAGGGTGGGGACCACCGGGGAGCTGTTTTTT
NA	TRBV5-6	TRBJ2-7	NA	CAAPRLLSVYEQYF	TGTGCCGCCCCTCGTCTACTGTCTGTCTACGAGCAGTACTTC
NA	TRBV29-1	TRBJ1-3	few	CSVQLTAGNTIYF	TGCAGCGTTCAGTTAACGGCTGGAAACACCATATATTTT
TRBD1	TRBV7-8	TRBJ2-3	once	CASSRGQVNTDTQYF	TGTGCCAGCAGCCGGGGACAGGTGAACACAGATACGCAGTATTTT
TRBD1	TRBV6-5	TRBJ1-6	NA	CASSSPGQGSNSPLHF	TGTGCCAGCAGTTCCCCCGGACAGGGGAGTAATTCACCCCTCCACTTT
NA	TRBV7-9	TRBJ2-2	NA	CASSSQGGATGELFF	TGTGCCAGCAGCTCCCAAGGAGGGGCCACCGGGGAGCTGTTTTTT
NA	TRBV19	TRBJ1-5	once	CASSITGRQPQHF	TGTGCCAGTAGTATAACAGGGAGACAGCCCCAGCATTTT
TRBD1	TRBV2	TRBJ1-6	NA	CASRVTRGSNSPLHF	TGTGCCAGCAGGGTTACCAGGGGGAGCAATTCACCCCTCCACTTT
NA	TRBV2	TRBJ2-3	NA	CASSEAGHPLDTQYF	TGTGCCAGCAGTGAAGCAGGACACCCTTTGGATACGCAGTATTTT
NA	TRBV7-8	TRBJ2-7	once	CASTYRIESYEQYF	TGTGCCAGCACCTACCGGATAGAATCCTACGAGCAGTACTTC
NA	TRBV6-5	TRBJ1-2	NA	CASTPGGDYGYTF	TGTGCCAGCACCCCCGGCGGGGACTATGGCTACACCTTC
TRBD2	TRBV27	TRBJ2-2	NA	CASSPAGGLNTGELFF	TGTGCCAGCAGTCCTGCGGGGGGGCTGAACACCGGGGAGCTGTTTTTT
NA	TRBV24-1	TRBJ2-1	once	CATGTAREQFF	TGTGCCACGGGGACTGCCCGCGAGCAGTTCTTC
NA	TRBV9	TRBJ1-5	NA	CASSVSADQPQHF	TGTGCCAGCAGCGTATCGGCCGATCAGCCCCAGCATTTT
NA	TRBV28	TRBJ2-7	NA	CASSLSGTAHEQYF	TGTGCCAGCAGTCTATCCGGGACTGCCCACGAGCAGTACTTC
TRBD2	TRBV6-2/TRBV6-3	TRBJ2-1	NA	CASSYSKPGLAGAYNEQFF	TGTGCCAGCAGTTACTCGAAGCCAGGACTAGCGGGTGCCTACAATGAGCAGTTCTTC
NA	TRBV9	TRBJ2-7	NA	CASSTGPAGEQYF	TGTGCCAGCAGCACAGGGCCCGCGGGGGAGCAGTACTTC
NA	TRBV5-1	TRBJ1-1	NA	CASLPGHNGGNTEAFF	TGCGCCAGCCTACCGGGACACAATGGGGGGAACACTGAAGCTTTCTTT
NA	TRBV7-9	TRBJ2-1	NA	CASSRTGTTHHEQFF	TGTGCCAGCAGCCGTACCGGGACCACCCACCATGAGCAGTTCTTC
NA	TRBV11-3	TRBJ2-1	NA	CASSSRGDRNEQFF	TGTGCCAGCAGTAGCCGCGGGGATAGGAATGAGCAGTTCTTC
TRBD2	TRBV24-1	TRBJ2-3	NA	CATSDPGTSGPDTQYF	TGTGCCACCAGTGACCCCGGGACTAGCGGTCCAGATACGCAGTATTTT
NA	TRBV5-5	TRBJ1-2	once	CASSELTGDYGYTF	TGTGCCAGCAGCGAACTGACAGGTGACTATGGCTACACCTTC
TRBD1	TRBV5-1	TRBJ1-2	NA	CASSAGTARQGYGYTF	TGCGCCAGCAGCGCCGGGACAGCCCGCCAAGGCTATGGCTACACCTTC
NA	TRBV28	TRBJ1-1	NA	CASRPILSPIAFF	TGTGCCAGCAGACCTATATTGAGTCCAATAGCTTTCTTT
NA	TRBV2	TRBJ2-3	NA	CASRGDTDTQYF	TGTGCCAGCAGGGGGGACACAGATACGCAGTATTTT
NA	TRBV2	TRBJ1-5	NA	CASSEERGGNQPQHF	TGTGCCAGCAGTGAGGAGAGGGGGGGCAATCAGCCCCAGCATTTT
NA	TRBV28	TRBJ2-5	NA	CASRSQIRRDQETQYF	TGTGCCAGCAGATCCCAAATTAGGCGGGACCAAGAGACCCAGTACTTC
NA	TRBV6-1	TRBJ1-2	NA	CASSAPQLRDQPVNVYTF	TGTGCCAGCAGTGCCCCCCAATTACGGGATCAACCTGTAAATGTCTACACCTTC
NA	TRBV10-1	TRBJ2-7	NA	CASNPGESHYEQYF	TGCGCCAGCAACCCGGGGGAGTCCCACTACGAGCAGTACTTC
NA	TRBV5-1	TRBJ2-1	NA	CASSLVTAYNEQFF	TGCGCCAGCAGCTTGGTGACAGCTTACAATGAGCAGTTCTTC
NA	TRBV27	TRBJ1-1	NA	CASSLYGPGTVDTEAFF	TGTGCCAGCAGTTTATACGGCCCCGGGACTGTTGATACTGAAGCTTTCTTT
TRBD1	TRBV6-5	TRBJ2-2	NA	CASSTGQGRKELFF	TGTGCCAGCAGCACTGGACAGGGGAGAAAGGAGCTGTTTTTT
TRBD1	TRBV27	TRBJ1-6	NA	CASSSQGSSYNSPLHF	TGTGCCAGCAGTTCACAGGGGAGCTCCTATAATTCACCCCTCCACTTT
NA	TRBV5-4	TRBJ2-2	NA	CASSLGVGDTGELFF	TGTGCCAGCAGCTTGGGGGTCGGAGACACCGGGGAGCTGTTTTTT
NA	TRBV3-1/TRBV3-2	TRBJ1-1	NA	CASSQGQTLMNTEAFF	TGTGCCAGCAGCCAAGGGCAGACACTCATGAACACTGAAGCTTTCTTT
TRBD2	TRBV7-2	TRBJ2-7	NA	CASSPGLARGEQYF	TGTGCCAGCAGCCCTGGACTAGCTCGAGGCGAGCAGTACTTC
NA	TRBV9	TRBJ2-6	NA	CASSVGGVGANVLTF	TGTGCCAGCAGCGTAGGAGGGGTCGGGGCCAACGTCCTGACTTTC
NA	TRBV27	TRBJ1-2	NA	CASRQGNYGYTF	TGTGCCAGCAGACAGGGAAACTATGGCTACACCTTC
NA	TRBV7-2	TRBJ1-2	few	CASSLTGTYGYTF	TGTGCCAGCAGCTTAACAGGGACCTATGGCTACACCTTC
NA	TRBV5-5	TRBJ2-5	NA	CASSLDLRSQETQYF	TGTGCCAGCAGCTTGGATCTACGTAGCCAAGAGACCCAGTACTTC
NA	TRBV4-1	TRBJ2-1	NA	CASSRSSSSYNEQFF	TGCGCCAGCAGCCGGAGTTCGAGCTCCTACAATGAGCAGTTCTTC
NA	TRBV23-1	TRBJ2-7	NA	CASSHAQGYRVGYEQYF	TGCGCCAGCAGTCATGCACAGGGATATAGGGTGGGCTACGAGCAGTACTTC
NA	TRBV10-2	TRBJ2-1	NA	CASSASSSRSYNEQFF	TGCGCCAGCAGTGCTTCTAGCTCCCGCTCCTACAATGAGCAGTTCTTC
NA	TRBV7-9	TRBJ2-7	NA	CASSLSPYEQYF	TGTGCCAGCAGCCTCTCCCCCTACGAGCAGTACTTC
TRBD1	TRBV28	TRBJ1-1	NA	CAIDRGSEPNTEAFF	TGTGCCATCGACAGGGGGTCCGAACCGAACACTGAAGCTTTCTTT
NA	TRBV28	TRBJ1-2	NA	CASSWMPGGGYTF	TGTGCCAGCAGTTGGATGCCTGGGGGGGGCTACACCTTC
NA	TRBV5-4	TRBJ2-5	NA	CASSGDQETQYF	TGTGCCAGCAGCGGTGACCAAGAGACCCAGTACTTC
NA	TRBV10-3	TRBJ1-2	NA	CAISTQVSANYGYTF	TGTGCCATCAGCACACAAGTTTCAGCTAACTATGGCTACACCTTC
TRBD1	TRBV9	TRBJ2-7	NA	CASSFTGAPRHEQYF	TGTGCCAGCAGCTTTACAGGGGCCCCTCGCCACGAGCAGTACTTC